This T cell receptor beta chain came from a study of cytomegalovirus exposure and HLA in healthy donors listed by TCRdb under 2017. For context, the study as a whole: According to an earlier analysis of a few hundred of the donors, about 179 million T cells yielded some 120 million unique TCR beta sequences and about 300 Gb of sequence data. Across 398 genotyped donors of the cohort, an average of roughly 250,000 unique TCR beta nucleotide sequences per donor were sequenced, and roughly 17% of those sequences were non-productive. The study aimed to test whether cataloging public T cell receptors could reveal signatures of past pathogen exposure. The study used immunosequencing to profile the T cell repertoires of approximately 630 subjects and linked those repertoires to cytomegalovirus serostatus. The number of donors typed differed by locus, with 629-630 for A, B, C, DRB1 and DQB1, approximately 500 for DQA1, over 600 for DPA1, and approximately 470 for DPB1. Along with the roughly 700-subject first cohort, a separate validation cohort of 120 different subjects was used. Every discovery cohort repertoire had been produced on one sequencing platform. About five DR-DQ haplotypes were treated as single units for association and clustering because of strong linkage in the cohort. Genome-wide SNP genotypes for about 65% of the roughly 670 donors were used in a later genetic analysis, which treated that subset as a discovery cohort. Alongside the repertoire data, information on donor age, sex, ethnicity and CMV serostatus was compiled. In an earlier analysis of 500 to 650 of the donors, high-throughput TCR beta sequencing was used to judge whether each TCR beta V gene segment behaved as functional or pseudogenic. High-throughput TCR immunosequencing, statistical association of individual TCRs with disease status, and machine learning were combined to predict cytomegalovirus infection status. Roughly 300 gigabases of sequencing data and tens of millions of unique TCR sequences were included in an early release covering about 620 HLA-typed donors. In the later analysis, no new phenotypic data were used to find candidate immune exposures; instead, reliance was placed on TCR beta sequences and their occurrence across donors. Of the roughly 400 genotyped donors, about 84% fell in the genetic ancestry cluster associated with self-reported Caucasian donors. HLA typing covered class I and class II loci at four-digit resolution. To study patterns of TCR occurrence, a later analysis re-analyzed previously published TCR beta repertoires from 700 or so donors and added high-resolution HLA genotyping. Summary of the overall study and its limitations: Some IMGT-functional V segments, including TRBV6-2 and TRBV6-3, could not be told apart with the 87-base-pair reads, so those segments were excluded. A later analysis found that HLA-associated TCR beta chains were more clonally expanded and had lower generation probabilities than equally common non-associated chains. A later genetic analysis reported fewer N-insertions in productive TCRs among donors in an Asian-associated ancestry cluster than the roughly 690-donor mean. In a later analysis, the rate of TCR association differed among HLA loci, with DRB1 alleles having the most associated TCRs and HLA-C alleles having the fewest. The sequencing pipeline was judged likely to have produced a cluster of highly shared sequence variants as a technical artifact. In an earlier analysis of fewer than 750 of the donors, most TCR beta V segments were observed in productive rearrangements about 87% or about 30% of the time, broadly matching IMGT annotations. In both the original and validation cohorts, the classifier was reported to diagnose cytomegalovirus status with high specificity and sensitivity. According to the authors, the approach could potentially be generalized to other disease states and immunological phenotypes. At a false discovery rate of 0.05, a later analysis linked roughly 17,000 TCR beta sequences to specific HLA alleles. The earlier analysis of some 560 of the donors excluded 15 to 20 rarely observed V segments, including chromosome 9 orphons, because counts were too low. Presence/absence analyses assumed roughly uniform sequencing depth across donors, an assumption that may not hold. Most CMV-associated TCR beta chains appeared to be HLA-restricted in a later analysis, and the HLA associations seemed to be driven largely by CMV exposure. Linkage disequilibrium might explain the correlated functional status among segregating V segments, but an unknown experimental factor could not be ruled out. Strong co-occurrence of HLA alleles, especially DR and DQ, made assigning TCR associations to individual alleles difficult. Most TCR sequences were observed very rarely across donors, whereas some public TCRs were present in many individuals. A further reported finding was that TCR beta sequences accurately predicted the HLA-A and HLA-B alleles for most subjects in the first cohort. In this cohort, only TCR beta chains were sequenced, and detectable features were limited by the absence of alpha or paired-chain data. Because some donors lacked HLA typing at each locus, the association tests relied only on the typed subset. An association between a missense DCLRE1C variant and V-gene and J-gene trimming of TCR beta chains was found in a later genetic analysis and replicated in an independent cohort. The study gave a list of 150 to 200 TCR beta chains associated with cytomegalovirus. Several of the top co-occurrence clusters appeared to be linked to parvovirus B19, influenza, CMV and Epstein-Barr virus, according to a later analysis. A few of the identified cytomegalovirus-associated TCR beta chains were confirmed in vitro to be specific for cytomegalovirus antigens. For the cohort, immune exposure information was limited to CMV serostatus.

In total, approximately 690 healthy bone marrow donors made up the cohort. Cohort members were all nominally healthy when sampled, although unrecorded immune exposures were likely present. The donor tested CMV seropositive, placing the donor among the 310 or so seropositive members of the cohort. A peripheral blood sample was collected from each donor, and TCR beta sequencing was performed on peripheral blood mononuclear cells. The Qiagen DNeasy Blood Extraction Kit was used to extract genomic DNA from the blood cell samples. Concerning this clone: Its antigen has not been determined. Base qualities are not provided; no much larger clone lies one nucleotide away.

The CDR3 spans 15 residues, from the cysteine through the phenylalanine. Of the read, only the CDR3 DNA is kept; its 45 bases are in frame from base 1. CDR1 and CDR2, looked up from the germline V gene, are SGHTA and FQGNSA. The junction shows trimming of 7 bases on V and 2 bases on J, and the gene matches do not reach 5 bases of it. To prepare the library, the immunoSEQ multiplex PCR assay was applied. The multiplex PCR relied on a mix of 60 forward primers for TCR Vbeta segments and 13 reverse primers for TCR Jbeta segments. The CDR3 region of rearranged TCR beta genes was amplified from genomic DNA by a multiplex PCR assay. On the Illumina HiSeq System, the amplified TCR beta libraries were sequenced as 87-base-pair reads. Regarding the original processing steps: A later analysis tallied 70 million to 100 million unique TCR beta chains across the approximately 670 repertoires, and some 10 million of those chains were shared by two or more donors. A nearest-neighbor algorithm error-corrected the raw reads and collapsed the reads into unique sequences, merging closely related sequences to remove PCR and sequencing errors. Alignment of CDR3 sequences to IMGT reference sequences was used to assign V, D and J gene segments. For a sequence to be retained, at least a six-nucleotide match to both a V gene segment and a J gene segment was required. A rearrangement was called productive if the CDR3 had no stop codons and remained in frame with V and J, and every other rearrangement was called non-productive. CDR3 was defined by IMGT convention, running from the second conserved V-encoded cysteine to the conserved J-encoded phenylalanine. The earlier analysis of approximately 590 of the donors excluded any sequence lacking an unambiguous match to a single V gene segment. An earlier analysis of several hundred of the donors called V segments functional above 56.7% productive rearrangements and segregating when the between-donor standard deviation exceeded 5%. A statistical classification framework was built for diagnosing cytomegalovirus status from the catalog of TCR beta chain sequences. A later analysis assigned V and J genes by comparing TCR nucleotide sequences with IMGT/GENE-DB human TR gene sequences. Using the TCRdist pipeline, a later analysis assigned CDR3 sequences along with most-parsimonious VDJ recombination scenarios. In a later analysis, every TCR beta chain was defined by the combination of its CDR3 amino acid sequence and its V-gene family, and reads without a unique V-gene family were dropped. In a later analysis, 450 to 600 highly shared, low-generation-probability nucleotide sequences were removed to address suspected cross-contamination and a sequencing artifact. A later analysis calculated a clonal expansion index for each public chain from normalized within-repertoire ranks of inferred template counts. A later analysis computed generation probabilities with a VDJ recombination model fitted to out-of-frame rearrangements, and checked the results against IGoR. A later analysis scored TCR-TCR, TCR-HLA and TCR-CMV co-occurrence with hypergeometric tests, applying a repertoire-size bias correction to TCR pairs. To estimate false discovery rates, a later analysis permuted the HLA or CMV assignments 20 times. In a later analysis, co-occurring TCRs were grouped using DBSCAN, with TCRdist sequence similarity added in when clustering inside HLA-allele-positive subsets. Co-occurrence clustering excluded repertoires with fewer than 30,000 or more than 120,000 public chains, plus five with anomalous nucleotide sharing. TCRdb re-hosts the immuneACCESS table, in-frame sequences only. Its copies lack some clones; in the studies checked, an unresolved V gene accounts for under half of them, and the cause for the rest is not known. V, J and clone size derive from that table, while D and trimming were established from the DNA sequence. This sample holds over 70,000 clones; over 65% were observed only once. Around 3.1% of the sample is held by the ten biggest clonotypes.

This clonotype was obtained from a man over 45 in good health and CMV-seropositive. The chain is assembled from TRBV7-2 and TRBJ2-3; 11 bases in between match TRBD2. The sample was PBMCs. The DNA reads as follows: TGTGCCAGCACCACTAGCGGGAGCCCCACAGATACGCAGTATTTT. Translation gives CASTTSGSPTDTQYF. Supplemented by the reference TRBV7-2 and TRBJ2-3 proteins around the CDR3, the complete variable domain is GAGVSQSPSNKVTEKGKDVELRCDPISGHTALYWYRQSLGQGLEFLIYFQGNSAPDKSGLPSDRFSAERTGGSVSTLTIQRTQQEDSAVYLCASTTSGSPTDTQYFGPGTRLTVL.